These 3 T cell receptor beta chains were all obtained from the same sample, sequenced in a study of long-term antiretroviral therapy in people with HIV. Sequencing relied on immunoSEQ assay v3.0, run at survey level. The data were produced by immunoSEQ multiplex PCR, yet TCRdb's version contains in-frame clones alone and is incomplete. Altogether some 15,000 clones are present, around 87% being singletons, with the ten largest covering more than 10%. The sequences come from unsorted PBMCs, collected 0.7 years before starting antiretroviral therapy. The receptors were sampled from a man aged 50 to 59 with HIV.

The rearrangement uses TRBV2 and TRBJ1-2; D uncertain. CDR1 is SNHLY, CDR2 FYNNEI, per germline. Trimming stripped 0 bases from V and 3 bases from J, with 8 bases between. This CDR3 has 14 amino acids. CDR3 DNA sequence: TGTGCCAGCAGTGAAGCGTGGAGATACTATGGCTACACCTTC. Translated, it gives CASSEAWRYYGYTF. The full variable domain, with the rest looked up from reference TRBV2 and TRBJ1-2, is EPEVTQTPSHQVTQMGQEVILRCVPISNHLYFYWYRQILGQKVEFLVSFYNNEISEKSEIFDDQFSVERPDGSNFTLKIRSTKLEDSAMYFCASSEAWRYYGYTFGSGTRLTVV.

V gene TRBV30 combines with J gene TRBJ1-1; D remains ambiguous. CDR1 GTSNPN and CDR2 SVGIG come from the germline V gene (reference sequence). Trimming left V 0 bases short and J 7 bases short, with 12 bases between. The CDR3 extends over 13 amino acids. The CDR3 is CAWSVVAHGEAFF. CDR3 bases: TGTGCCTGGAGTGTTGTGGCCCACGGTGAAGCTTTCTTT.

This sequence joins TRBV11-1 and TRBJ1-1; a weak D match, TRBD1 (5 bases). Trimming took off 2 bases at V and 4 bases at J, with 11 bases between the two ends. CDR3 length: 14 amino acids. Germline V gene data show CDR1 as SGHAT and CDR2 as FQDESV (reference sequence). CDR3 DNA sequence: TGTGCCAGCAGCTTACCGGGGCGGATCACTGAAGCTTTCTTT. It encodes CASSLPGRITEAFF.